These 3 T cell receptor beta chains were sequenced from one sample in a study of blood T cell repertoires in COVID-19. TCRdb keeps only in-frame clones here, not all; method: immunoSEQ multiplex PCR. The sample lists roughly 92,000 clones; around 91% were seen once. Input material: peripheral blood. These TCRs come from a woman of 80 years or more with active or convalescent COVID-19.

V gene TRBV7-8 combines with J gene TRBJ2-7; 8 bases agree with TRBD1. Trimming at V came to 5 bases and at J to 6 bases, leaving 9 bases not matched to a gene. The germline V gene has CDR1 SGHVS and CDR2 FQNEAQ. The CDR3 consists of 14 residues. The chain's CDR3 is CASSTRQGAREQYF. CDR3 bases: TGTGCCAGCAGCACCCGCCAGGGGGCGCGCGAGCAGTACTTC.

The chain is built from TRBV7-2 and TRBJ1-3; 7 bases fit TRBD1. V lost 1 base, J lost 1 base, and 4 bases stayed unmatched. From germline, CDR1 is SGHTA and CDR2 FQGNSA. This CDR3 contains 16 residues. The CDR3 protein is CASSLVGGQSGNTIYF. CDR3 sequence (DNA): TGTGCCAGCAGCTTAGTGGGGGGACAGTCTGGAAACACCATATATTTT.

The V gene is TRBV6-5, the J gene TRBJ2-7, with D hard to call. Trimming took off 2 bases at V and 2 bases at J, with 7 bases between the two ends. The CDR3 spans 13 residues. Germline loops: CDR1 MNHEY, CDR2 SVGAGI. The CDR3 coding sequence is TGTGCCAGCAGTTACCGGGTGGCCTACGAGCAGTACTTC. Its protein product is CASSYRVAYEQYF.